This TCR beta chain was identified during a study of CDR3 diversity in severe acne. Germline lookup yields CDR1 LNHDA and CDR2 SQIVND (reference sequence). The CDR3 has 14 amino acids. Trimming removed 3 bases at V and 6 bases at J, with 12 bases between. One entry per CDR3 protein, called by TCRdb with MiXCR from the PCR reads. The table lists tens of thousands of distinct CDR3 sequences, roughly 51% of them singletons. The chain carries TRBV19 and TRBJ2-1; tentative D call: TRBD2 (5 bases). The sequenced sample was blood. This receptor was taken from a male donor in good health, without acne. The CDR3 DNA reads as TGTGCCAGTAGTATTATGTTGGGAGCCAATGAGCAGTTCTTC. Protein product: CASSIMLGANEQFF.